This TCR beta chain emerged from a study of T-cell memory formation after mild COVID-19. Study-level background: Each donor largely had its own TCR clusters.

TCR alpha and TCR beta cDNA libraries carrying sample barcodes and UMIs came from 5'RACE with constant-segment primers. TCRdb analysed the 5' RACE reads with MiXCR anew, one entry per CDR3 protein. The sample lists approximately 300,000 distinct CDR3 sequences; approximately 16% were seen once. About this clonotype: Its antigen is unidentified.

Findings of the study overall: The pre-infection memory compartment contained some responding clones, suggesting cross-reactive memory joined. Mainly CM and EM harbored the contracting CD4+ clones; mainly EMRA harbored the CD8+ ones.

The clonotype originates from a young man who had mild COVID-19 (a few samples of this study predate the infection). Cell type and time point are not known. The specimen sequenced was PBMCs or a T cell subset sorted from them (not recorded which).

The CDR3 DNA is TGCGCCAGCAGCGTAGAGCGGAATGAGCAGTTCTTC. Protein: CASSVERNEQFF. This chain links TRBV5-1 with TRBJ2-1, with a tentative D call TRBD2 (5 bases). This CDR3 region has 12 residues. The germline CDR1 and CDR2 sequences are SGHRS and YFSETQ. The germline V and J ends were trimmed by 4 bases and 7 bases, with 9 bases remaining between them.